This note documents a single T cell receptor beta chain sequence. Antigen unknown. Sequencing used immunoSEQ multiplex PCR; TCRdb keeps in-frame clones, though not all of them. The sample includes some 150,000 clones, over 90% of them seen just once. The data originate from a study of T cell responses to AZD1222 COVID-19 vaccine. V was pared by 6 bases and J by 8 bases, with 7 bases of the junction left unmatched. The CDR3 loop spans 15 amino acids. Germline loops: CDR1 SGHTA, CDR2 FQGNSA. Overall study results and limits: Reportedly, nearly half of unique spike TCRs recognized epitopes outside B.1.351/B.1.1.7 mutations. Breadth and depth of Spike-specific TCRs rose after two AZD1222 doses. Most donors were white British and more were female, and clonal diversity was possibly underestimated.

The sequence derives from an adult in good health. The V call is TRBV7-2, the J call TRBJ2-1; 13 bases are a match to TRBD2. Sequences were derived from peripheral blood, sampled on day 0 of AZD1222 vaccination. CDR3 in DNA: TGTGCCAGCAGACGGACTAGCGGGAGTAGCGATGAGCAGTTCTTC. Residues: CASRRTSGSSDEQFF. The entire variable domain, with the rest obtained from reference TRBV7-2 and TRBJ2-1, is as follows: GAGVSQSPSNKVTEKGKDVELRCDPISGHTALYWYRQSLGQGLEFLIYFQGNSAPDKSGLPSDRFSAERTGGSVSTLTIQRTQQEDSAVYLCASRRTSGSSDEQFFGPGTRLTVL.